This T cell receptor beta chain originates from a study of human T cells and chemical hapten exposure. TCRdb called the RACE reads again in MiXCR, with one record for every CDR3 protein. The table lists roughly 100,000 distinct CDR3 sequences, under 40% of them singletons. This CDR3 has 17 residues. Trimming took 4 bases from V and 1 from J; bases not matched to a gene: 9. Germline assignment: CDR1 SGHAT and CDR2 FQNNGV. Sample time point: patch test 3, about 24 weeks after DPC sensitization. Treatment in this sample: therapeutic diphenylcyclopropenone sensitization with weekly scalp DPC. Blood sampling preceded each patch test application.

The origin of this receptor is a middle-aged man with alopecia areata. Some clones in this sample may be carry-over from other donors' samples. Sequences were derived from whole blood, sampled in connection with sensitization to the hapten diphenylcyclopropenone (DPC). The genes are TRBV11-2 and TRBJ2-3, with TRBD2 identical over 9 bases. The CDR3 is CASSSPLKREGTDTQYF. CDR3 nucleotide sequence: TGTGCCAGCAGCTCCCCACTGAAGCGGGAGGGCACAGATACGCAGTATTTT.